One sample yielded the 24 T cell receptor beta chains listed below, sequenced in a study of CD8 T cells in ankylosing spondylitis. Using its own MiXCR run on the 5' RACE reads, TCRdb lists one record per CDR3 protein. The table includes over 400,000 distinct CDR3 sequences, around 26% detected once. Notes on the study in general: A motif in TCR beta, a set of several highly homologous variants, appeared characteristic of ankylosing spondylitis blood.

Their cognate antigens are unknown. The sequencing sample was made of blood, either unsorted or a sorted T cell fraction (not recorded which). These receptors originate from a male donor with ankylosing spondylitis.

The rearrangement links TRBV12-3 or TRBV12-4 to TRBJ1-2; D call uncertain. The CDR3 consists of 12 residues. V was shortened by 6 bases and J by 2 bases, with 7 bases between the two germline ends. The CDR3: CASSPTNYGYTF. In DNA form, the CDR3 reads TGTGCCAGCAGCCCAACCAACTATGGCTACACCTTC.

The chain has TRBV7-2 and TRBJ2-3; no clear D gene. Trimming removed 3 bases from V and 2 bases from J, with 12 bases in between. The CDR3 has 15 residues. Germline loops: CDR1 SGHTA, CDR2 FQGNSA. The CDR3 bases are TGTGCCAGCAGCTTCCTCCCCCCACCCACAGATACGCAGTATTTT. This translates into CASSFLPPPTDTQYF.

The chain recombines TRBV7-9 with TRBJ2-3; perhaps TRBD2 as D (6 bases). The CDR3 runs to 16 residues. The V gene's germline CDR1 is SEHNR and CDR2 FQNEAQ (reference sequence). Trimming removed 6 bases from V and 2 bases from J, with 18 bases in between. CDR3 sequence (DNA): TGTGCCAGCAGGTTTGAGAGTGGGGAGGTCACAGATACGCAGTATTTT. Residues: CASRFESGEVTDTQYF.

This clonotype was seen more than once but under ten times. The DNA of the CDR3 is TGCGCCAGCAGCCAAGGACGGGACAGGGGGCTTTCCAATGAGCAGTTCTTC. Translation: CASSQGRDRGLSNEQFF. The chain employs TRBV4-1 and TRBJ2-1; 12 bases are a match to TRBD1. V trimming: 1 base; J trimming: 6 bases; junction bases outside the gene matches: 7. CDR1 is MGHRA and CDR2 is YSYEKL in the germline V gene. The CDR3 extends over 17 amino acids.

In its sample, this clonotype was seen a few times. CDR3 amino acids: CASSFRTFAYNEQFF. For the CDR3, the DNA is TGTGCCAGCAGTTTCAGGACATTTGCCTACAATGAGCAGTTCTTC. The V gene is TRBV12-3 or TRBV12-4, the J gene TRBJ2-1, with D perhaps TRBD1 (5 bases). This CDR3 comprises 15 residues. V was cut by 3 bases and J by 2 bases, with 11 bases left in between.

This clonotype was seen a handful of times. The chain joins TRBV20-1 to TRBJ2-5, with 7 bases that match TRBD1. This CDR3 is 18 amino acids long. The germline CDR1 and CDR2 sequences are DFQATT and SNEGSKA (reference sequence). V shed 1 base, J shed 1 base, and the junction held 15 bases outside the gene matches. The CDR3 loop is CSARVPPTGIRAQETQYF. DNA of the CDR3: TGCAGTGCTAGAGTCCCGCCGACAGGGATAAGAGCCCAAGAGACCCAGTACTTC.

This clonotype was counted a few times. This chain links TRBV11-2 with TRBJ1-3; D unresolved. V was cut by 5 bases and J by 0 bases, with 11 bases left in between. Germline CDR1 SGHAT, CDR2 FQNNGV. This CDR3 comprises 15 residues. CDR3 loop: CASSPGRSSGNTIYF. Here the CDR3 DNA reads TGTGCCAGCAGCCCTGGACGGAGCTCTGGAAACACCATATATTTT.

The chain uses TRBV24-1 and TRBJ1-2, with TRBD1 as a possible D gene (5 bases). This CDR3 spans 13 amino acids. The germline gives CDR1 KGHDR, CDR2 SFDVKD. V lost 3 bases to trimming and J lost 8 bases, with 12 bases between them. CDR3 loop: CATSDPDKAGYTF. Here the CDR3 DNA reads TGTGCCACCAGTGATCCGGACAAGGCCGGCTACACCTTC.

The chain employs TRBV27 and TRBJ1-6; 8 positions agree with TRBD1. The V gene's germline CDR1 is MNHEY and CDR2 SMNVEV (reference sequence). This CDR3 comprises 15 residues. V was clipped by 6 bases and J by 6 bases; unmatched bases: 7. The CDR3 DNA sequence: TGTGCCAGCAGGCCTTGGACAGGGACTAATTCACCCCTCCACTTT. It is translated as CASRPWTGTNSPLHF.

The CDR3 region has the DNA TGTGCCTGGAGTGGGGATAAGCGGGAGGGCGTTGAGCAGTTCTTC. It is translated as CAWSGDKREGVEQFF. The chain carries TRBV30 and TRBJ2-1; TRBD2 agrees at 10 bases. The CDR3 extends over 15 amino acids. The germline gives CDR1 GTSNPN, CDR2 SVGIG (reference sequence). V shed 1 base, J shed 9 bases, and the junction held 9 bases outside the gene matches.

The table lists this clonotype with many counts. This chain joins TRBV5-1 and TRBJ1-1; 7 positions agree with TRBD1. V lost 0 bases and J lost 7; bases outside the gene matches: 3. CDR3 size: 13 residues. The V gene's germline CDR1 is SGHRS and CDR2 YFSETQ. Written as DNA, the CDR3 is TGCGCCAGCAGCTTGGACAGGGGTAGTGAAGCTTTCTTT. Its translation: CASSLDRGSEAFF. The full variable domain, in which reference TRBV5-1 and TRBJ1-1 provide the parts outside the CDR3, is KAGVTQTPRYLIKTRGQQVTLSCSPISGHRSVSWYQQTPGQGLQFLFEYFSETQRNKGNFPGRFSGRQFSNSRSEMNVSTLELGDSALYLCASSLDRGSEAFFGQGTRLTVV.

This clonotype was seen a handful of times. The chain couples TRBV3-1 to TRBJ2-1; possibly TRBD2 for D (5 bases). V lost 1 base, J lost 8 bases, and 9 bases lay in between. The germline gives CDR1 LGHDT, CDR2 YNNKEL (reference sequence). The CDR3 runs to 13 residues. CDR3 sequence (DNA): TGTGCCAGCAGCCAAGGTTGGGGAGATGAGCAGTTCTTC. Translating it yields CASSQGWGDEQFF.

V gene TRBV10-3 combines with J gene TRBJ2-1, with TRBD1 matching over 7 bases. Trimming at V came to 5 bases and at J to 5 bases, leaving 6 bases not matched to a gene. This CDR3 is 14 amino acids long. Per germline, CDR1 ENHRY and CDR2 SYGVKD. CDR3 sequence reads: CAISPTGNDNEQFF. The CDR3 nucleotides read TGTGCCATCAGTCCGACAGGGAACGACAATGAGCAGTTCTTC.

This chain links TRBV7-2 with TRBJ2-3; 10 bases line up with TRBD2. Germline CDR1 is SGHTA and CDR2 is FQGNSA. The CDR3 totals 17 residues. The V gene end was trimmed by 0 bases and the J gene end by 1 base; junction bases not matched to a gene: 4. CDR3 amino acids: CASSLASSGRGTDTQYF. CDR3 in DNA: TGTGCCAGCAGCTTAGCTTCCAGCGGGAGGGGCACAGATACGCAGTATTTT.

The rearrangement joins TRBV7-9 to TRBJ2-7, with D perhaps assigned TRBD1 or TRBD2 (5 bases each). This CDR3 comprises 14 residues. Germline CDR1 SEHNR, CDR2 FQNEAQ (reference sequence). V gave up 5 bases and J gave up 0 bases, with 11 bases separating them. The CDR3 loop reads CASSGASHSYEQYF. The CDR3 DNA sequence: TGTGCCAGCAGCGGGGCTAGCCACTCCTACGAGCAGTACTTC.

This clonotype was seen only a few times. The chain joins TRBV18 to TRBJ2-1; TRBD1 agrees at 9 bases. The V segment lost 3 bases and the J segment 2 bases; nucleotides outside the gene matches: 8. CDR1 and CDR2 (germline): KGHSH, LQKENI. There are 17 residues in the CDR3. The CDR3 DNA reads as TGTGCCAGCTCACCGGGTGGACAGGGGAACACCTACAATGAGCAGTTCTTC. The encoded protein is CASSPGGQGNTYNEQFF.

Remarks on this clonotype: A much larger clone sits a single nucleotide away, making a read error possible. The chain combines TRBV3-1 with TRBJ2-5; D is possibly TRBD1 (5 bases). There are 13 residues in the CDR3. The V and J ends lost 5 bases and 2 bases respectively, with 9 bases between them. Germline CDR1 is LGHDT and CDR2 is YNNKEL (reference sequence). The CDR3 bases are TGTGCCAGCAGCGCGACAGCTCAAGAGACCCAGTACTTC. As protein: CASSATAQETQYF.

The rearrangement joins TRBV2 to TRBJ2-7; 8 bases align to TRBD2. Trimming removed 7 bases from V and 2 bases from J; junction bases left unmatched: 7. CDR3 size: 14 residues. CDR1 and CDR2 from the germline V gene are SNHLY and FYNNEI. CDR3 coding DNA: TGTGCCAGCAATATAGCGGGACCAACCTACGAGCAGTACTTC. Its protein is CASNIAGPTYEQYF.

This rearrangement joins TRBV6-1 to TRBJ2-2, with TRBD1 identical over 9 bases. Germline CDR1 and CDR2: MNHNS and SASEGT. The length of the CDR3 is 15 residues. V lost 7 bases and J lost 2; bases outside the gene matches: 5. In DNA form, the CDR3 reads TGTGCCAGCACCAGGGGACAGGGCAACACCGGGGAGCTGTTTTTT. This gives the protein CASTRGQGNTGELFF.

In this sample, this clonotype turned up a few times. The rearrangement joins TRBV7-2 to TRBJ1-1; 9 bases map to TRBD1. The CDR3 has 15 residues. Germline-derived CDR1 and CDR2 are SGHTA and FQGNSA. Losses at the gene ends were 5 bases for V and 1 base for J; bases not matched to a gene: 5. The CDR3 sequence is CASSQDRGGNTEAFF. The CDR3 DNA reads TGTGCCAGCAGCCAAGACAGGGGGGGGAACACTGAAGCTTTCTTT.

In this sample, this clonotype turned up a few times. The chain couples TRBV3-1 to TRBJ1-2; no clear D. The CDR3 has 13 amino acids. CDR1 and CDR2 from the germline V gene are LGHDT and YNNKEL (reference sequence). Trimming cost V 1 base and J 8 bases, with 11 bases left between them. The CDR3 region has the DNA TGTGCCAGCAGCCAAGCGACGGCATCCGGCTACACCTTC. Translating gives CASSQATASGYTF.

This chain joins TRBV9 and TRBJ2-2; 7 positions match TRBD2. The CDR3 contains 15 residues. Germline V CDR1 and CDR2: SGDLS, YYNGEE. The V gene end was trimmed by 0 bases and the J gene end by 6 bases; junction bases not matched to a gene: 5. The CDR3 DNA reads TGTGCCAGCAGCGTAGTTAGTGGGGGGGCCGGGGAGCTGTTTTTT. Translated: CASSVVSGGAGELFF.

This clonotype has a count of ten or more. This sequence joins TRBV5-1 and TRBJ2-3; D call uncertain. The CDR3 runs to 16 residues. CDR1 SGHRS and CDR2 YFSETQ come from the germline V gene. Trimming took 3 bases from V and 0 from J, leaving 14 bases between them. CDR3 bases: TGCGCCAGCAGCTGGAGAGGCGACCCTAGCACAGATACGCAGTATTTT. It specifies CASSWRGDPSTDTQYF.

This sequence joins TRBV7-8 and TRBJ2-1; 7 positions match TRBD2. V lost 5 bases, J lost 9 bases, and 19 bases stayed unmatched. The CDR3 contains 17 residues. Germline V CDR1 and CDR2: SGHVS, FQNEAQ. The CDR3 is CASSAPLGGRGWGEQFF. CDR3 DNA: TGTGCCAGCAGCGCCCCGCTGGGCGGGAGAGGGTGGGGTGAGCAGTTCTTC. Full variable domain (remainder filled in from reference TRBV7-8 and TRBJ2-1): GAGVSQSPRYKVAKRGQDVALRCDPISGHVSLFWYQQALGQGPEFLTYFQNEAQLDKSGLPSDRFFAERPEGSVSTLKIQRTQQEDSAVYLCASSAPLGGRGWGEQFFGPGTRLTVL.